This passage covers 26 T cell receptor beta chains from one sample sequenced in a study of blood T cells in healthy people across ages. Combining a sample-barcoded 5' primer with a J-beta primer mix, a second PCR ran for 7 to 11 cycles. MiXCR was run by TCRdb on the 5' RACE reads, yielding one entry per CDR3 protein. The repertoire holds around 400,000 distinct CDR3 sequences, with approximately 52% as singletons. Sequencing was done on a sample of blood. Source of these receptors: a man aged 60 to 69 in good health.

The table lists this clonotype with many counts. CDR3: CASSPGGRGETQYF. DNA of the CDR3: TGTGCCAGCAGTCCTGGGGGCCGAGGGGAGACCCAGTACTTC. V and J are TRBV12-3 or TRBV12-4 and TRBJ2-5, with D possibly TRBD1 on 6 matching bases. V was cut by 5 bases and J by 5 bases, with 15 bases left in between. The CDR3 spans 14 residues.

CDR3 region: CASSVKLPFALEGAKNIQYF. Here the CDR3 DNA reads TGTGCCAGCAGCGTAAAATTACCCTTCGCACTTGAGGGAGCCAAAAACATTCAGTACTTC. The chain employs TRBV9 and TRBJ2-4, with D possibly TRBD2 on 5 matching bases. The CDR3 totals 20 residues. Germline CDR1 reads SGDLS; CDR2 reads YYNGEE. The V end was cut by 1 base, the J end by 0 bases, with 23 bases between.

CDR3 sequence: CASRVDFSGGPEQYF. The CDR3 DNA reads TGTGCCAGCAGGGTCGATTTTAGCGGGGGCCCCGAGCAGTACTTC. The gene calls are TRBV2 and TRBJ2-7, with 9 bases identical to TRBD2. This CDR3 region has 15 residues. Germline values: CDR1 SNHLY, CDR2 FYNNEI. V lost 6 bases, J lost 6 bases, and 12 bases stayed unmatched.

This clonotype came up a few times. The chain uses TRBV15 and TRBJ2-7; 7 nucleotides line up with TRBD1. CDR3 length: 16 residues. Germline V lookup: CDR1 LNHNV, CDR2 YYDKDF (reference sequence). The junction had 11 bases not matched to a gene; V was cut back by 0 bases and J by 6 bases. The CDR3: CATSRDLVTGSTEQYF. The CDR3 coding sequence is TGTGCCACCAGCAGAGATCTTGTGACAGGGTCTACCGAGCAGTACTTC.

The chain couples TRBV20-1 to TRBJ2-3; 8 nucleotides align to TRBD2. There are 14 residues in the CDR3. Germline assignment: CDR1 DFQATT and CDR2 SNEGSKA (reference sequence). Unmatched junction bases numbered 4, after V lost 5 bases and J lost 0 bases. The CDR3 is CSAVSGESTDTQYF. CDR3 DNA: TGCAGTGCTGTTAGCGGGGAGAGCACAGATACGCAGTATTTT.

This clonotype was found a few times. CDR3: CATSERLAARTDTQYF. The CDR3, as DNA: TGTGCCACCAGTGAGCGACTAGCCGCTCGCACAGATACGCAGTATTTT. The chain has TRBV24-1 and TRBJ2-3; 7 bases agree with TRBD2. The CDR3 is 16 amino acids. Germline loops: CDR1 KGHDR, CDR2 SFDVKD. Germline trimming cut 4 bases from V and 1 base from J; bases unmatched to any gene: 7.

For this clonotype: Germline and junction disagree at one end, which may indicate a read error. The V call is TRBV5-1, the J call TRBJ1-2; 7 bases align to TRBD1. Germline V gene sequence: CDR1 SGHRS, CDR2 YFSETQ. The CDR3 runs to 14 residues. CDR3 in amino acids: CASSAAGTAYDYTF. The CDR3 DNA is TGCGCCAGCAGCGCGGCCGGGACAGCTTATGACTACACCTTC. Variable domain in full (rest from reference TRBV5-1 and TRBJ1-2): KAGVTQTPRYLIKTRGQQVTLSCSPISGHRSVSWYQQTPGQGLQFLFEYFSETQRNKGNFPGRFSGRQFSNSRSEMNVSTLELGDSALYLCASSAAGTAYDYTFGSGTRLTVV.

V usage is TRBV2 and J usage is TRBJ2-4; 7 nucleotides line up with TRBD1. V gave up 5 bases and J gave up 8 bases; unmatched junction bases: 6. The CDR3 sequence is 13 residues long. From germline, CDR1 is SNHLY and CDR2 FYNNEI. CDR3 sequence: CASSRQGQDIQYF. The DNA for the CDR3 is TGTGCCAGCAGTCGACAGGGCCAGGACATTCAGTACTTC.

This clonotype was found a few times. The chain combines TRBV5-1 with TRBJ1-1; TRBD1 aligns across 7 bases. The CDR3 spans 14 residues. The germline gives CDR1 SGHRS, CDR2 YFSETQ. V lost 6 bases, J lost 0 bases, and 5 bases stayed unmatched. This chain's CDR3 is CASTTTGMNTEAFF. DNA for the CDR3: TGCGCCAGCACCACGACAGGGATGAACACTGAAGCTTTCTTT.

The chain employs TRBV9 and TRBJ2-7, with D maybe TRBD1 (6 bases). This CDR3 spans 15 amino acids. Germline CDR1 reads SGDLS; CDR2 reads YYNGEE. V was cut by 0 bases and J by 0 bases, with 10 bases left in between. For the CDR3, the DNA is TGTGCCAGCAGCGTAGGGACAGCTAGCTCCTACGAGCAGTACTTC. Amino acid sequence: CASSVGTASSYEQYF.

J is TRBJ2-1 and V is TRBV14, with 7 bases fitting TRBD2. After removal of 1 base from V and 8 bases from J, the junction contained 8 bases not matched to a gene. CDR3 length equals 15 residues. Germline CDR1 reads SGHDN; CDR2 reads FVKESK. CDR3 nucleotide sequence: TGTGCCAGCAGCCAAGTGGGGACTAACGCCTATGAGCAGTTCTTC. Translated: CASSQVGTNAYEQFF. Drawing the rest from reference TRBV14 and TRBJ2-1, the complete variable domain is EAGVTQFPSHSVIEKGQTVTLRCDPISGHDNLYWYRRVMGKEIKFLLHFVKESKQDESGMPNNRFLAERTGGTYSTLKVQPAELEDSGVYFCASSQVGTNAYEQFFGPGTRLTVL.

CDR3 bases: TGCGCCAGCAGCCAAGGCACGACAGGGTCCTATGGCTACACCTTC. Translated: CASSQGTTGSYGYTF. This chain connects TRBV4-3 to TRBJ1-2; 7 bases map to TRBD1. The CDR3 extends over 15 amino acids. Germline trimming cut 1 base from V and 4 bases from J; bases unmatched to any gene: 6. Germline CDR1 and CDR2: LGHNA and YSLEER.

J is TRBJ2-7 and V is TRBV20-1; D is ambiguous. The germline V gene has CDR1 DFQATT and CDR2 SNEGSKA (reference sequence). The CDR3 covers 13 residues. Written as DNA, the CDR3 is TGCAGCGGTGCAGTCTCGGCCTACTACGAGCAGTACTTC. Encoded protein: CSGAVSAYYEQYF.

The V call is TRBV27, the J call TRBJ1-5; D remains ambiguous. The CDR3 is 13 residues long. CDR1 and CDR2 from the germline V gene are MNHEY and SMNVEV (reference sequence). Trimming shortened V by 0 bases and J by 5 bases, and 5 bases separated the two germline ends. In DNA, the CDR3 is TGTGCCAGCAGTTTATCCCCCTATCAGCCCCAGCATTTT. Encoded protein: CASSLSPYQPQHF.

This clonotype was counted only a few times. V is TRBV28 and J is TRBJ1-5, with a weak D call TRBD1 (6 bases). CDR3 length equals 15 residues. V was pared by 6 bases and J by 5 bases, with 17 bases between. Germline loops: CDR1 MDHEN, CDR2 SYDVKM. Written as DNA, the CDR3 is TGTGCCAGCAGACAAAGGGGGGGAAGCTATCAGCCCCAGCATTTT. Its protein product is CASRQRGGSYQPQHF.

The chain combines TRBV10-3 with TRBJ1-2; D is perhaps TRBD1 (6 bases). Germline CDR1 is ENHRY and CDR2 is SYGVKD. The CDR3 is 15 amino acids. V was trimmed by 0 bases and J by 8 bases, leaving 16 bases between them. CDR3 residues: CAISESSTGRYGYTF. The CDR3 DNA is TGTGCCATCAGTGAGTCGAGCACAGGGAGGTACGGCTACACCTTC.

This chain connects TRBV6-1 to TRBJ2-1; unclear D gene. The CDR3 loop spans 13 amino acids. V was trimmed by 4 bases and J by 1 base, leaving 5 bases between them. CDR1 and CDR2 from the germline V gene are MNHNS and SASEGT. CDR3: CASSARSYNEQFF. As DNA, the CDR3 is TGTGCCAGCAGTGCAAGATCCTACAATGAGCAGTTCTTC.

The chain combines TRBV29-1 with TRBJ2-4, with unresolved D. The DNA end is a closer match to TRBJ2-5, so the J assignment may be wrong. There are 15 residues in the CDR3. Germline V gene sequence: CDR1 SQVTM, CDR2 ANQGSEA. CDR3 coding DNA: TGCAGCGTTGTGTTGGGATTAAGGTCCCAAGAGACCCAGTACTTC. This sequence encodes CSVVLGLRSQETQYF.

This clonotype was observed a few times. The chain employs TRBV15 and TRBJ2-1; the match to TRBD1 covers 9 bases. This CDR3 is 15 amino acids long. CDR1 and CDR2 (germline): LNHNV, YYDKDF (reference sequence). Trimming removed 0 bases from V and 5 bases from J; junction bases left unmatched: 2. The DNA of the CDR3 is TGTGCCACCAGCAGAGAGGGACAGGGCCACAATGAGCAGTTCTTC. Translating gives CATSREGQGHNEQFF.

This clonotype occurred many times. The DNA for the CDR3 is TGTGCCAGCATTCCGACTAGCGGGAGAGGTGAGACCCAGTACTTC. Translation gives CASIPTSGRGETQYF. The chain has TRBV6-6 and TRBJ2-5; 12 positions agree with TRBD2. The CDR3 sequence is 15 residues long. Germline CDR1 reads MNHNY; CDR2 reads SVGAGI (reference sequence). V shed 7 bases, J shed 5 bases, and the junction held 8 bases outside the gene matches.

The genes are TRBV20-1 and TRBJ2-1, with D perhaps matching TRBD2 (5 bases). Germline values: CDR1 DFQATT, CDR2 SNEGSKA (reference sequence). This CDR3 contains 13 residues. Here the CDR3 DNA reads TGCAGCGCACTAGGCTGGGATCGCAATGAGCAGTTCTTC. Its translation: CSALGWDRNEQFF.

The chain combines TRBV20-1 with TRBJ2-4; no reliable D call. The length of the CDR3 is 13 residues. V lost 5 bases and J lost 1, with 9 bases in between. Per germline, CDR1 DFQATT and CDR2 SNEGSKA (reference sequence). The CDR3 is CSAQMGAKNIQYF. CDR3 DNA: TGCAGTGCTCAAATGGGGGCCAAAAACATTCAGTACTTC.

The CDR3 sequence is CASSLWTGGEQYF. The CDR3, as DNA: TGTGCCAGCAGCTTGTGGACAGGGGGTGAGCAGTACTTC. The V gene is TRBV11-2, the J gene TRBJ2-4, with 10 bases lining up with TRBD1. CDR1 is SGHAT and CDR2 is FQNNGV in the germline V gene. Trimming took 3 bases from V and 13 from J; bases not matched to a gene: 6. This CDR3 is built from 13 residues.

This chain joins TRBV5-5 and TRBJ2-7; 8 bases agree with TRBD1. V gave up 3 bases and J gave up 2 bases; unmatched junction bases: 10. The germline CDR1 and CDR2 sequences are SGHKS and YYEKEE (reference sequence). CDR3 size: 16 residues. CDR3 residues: CASSSVSGRGPYEQYF. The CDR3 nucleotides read TGTGCCAGCAGCTCAGTGTCTGGCAGGGGGCCCTACGAGCAGTACTTC.

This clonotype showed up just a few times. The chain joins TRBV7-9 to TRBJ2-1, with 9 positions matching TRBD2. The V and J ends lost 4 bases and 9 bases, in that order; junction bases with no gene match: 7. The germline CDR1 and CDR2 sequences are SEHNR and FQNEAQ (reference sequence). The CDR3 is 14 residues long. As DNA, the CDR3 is TGTGCCAGCAGCTCTTGGACTAGCGAGGGTGAGCAGTTCTTC. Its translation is CASSSWTSEGEQFF.

The CDR3 protein is CASSLDRGRAFF. As DNA, the CDR3 is TGTGCCAGCAGCCTGGACAGGGGAAGGGCTTTCTTT. The J gene is TRBJ1-1, the V gene TRBV7-2, with 9 bases aligning to TRBD1. This CDR3 region has 12 residues. Germline V gives CDR1 SGHTA, CDR2 FQGNSA. With V trimmed by 5 bases and J by 11 bases, 6 bases remained unmatched.